These T cell receptor beta chains were read from a single sample in a study of sequential checkpoint blockade in melanoma. Libraries were prepared by immunoSEQ multiplex PCR; TCRdb keeps only in-frame clonotypes and omits some of them. In the table there are under 6,500 clones, 18% of which are singletons. The sequencing used tumor tissue (inferred from file names), collected from a patient given nivolumab and ipilimumab in sequence. These receptors originate from a human donor with melanoma. The CDR3 runs from the conserved cysteine through the conserved F or W. The D gene is left open where the match is weak. Only some rows state a clone size, as once, few, many or a class for expanded clones.

v_call,d_call,j_call,clone_size,cdr3_aa,cdr3_nt
TRBV11-3,TRBD1,TRBJ1-6,many,CASSFPTGDGNSPLHF,TGTGCCAGCAGTTTTCCGACAGGGGATGGCAATTCACCCCTCCACTTT
TRBV14,NA,TRBJ2-5,few,CASSPPREPGVRETQYF,TGTGCCAGCAGCCCTCCTCGGGAGCCCGGGGTGAGGGAGACCCAGTACTTC
TRBV19,NA,TRBJ1-1,NA,CASSIGAGWNTEAFF,TGTGCCAGTAGTATAGGGGCAGGGTGGAACACTGAAGCTTTCTTT
TRBV28,NA,TRBJ1-4,NA,CASSEGGWGLREKLFF,TGTGCCAGCAGTGAGGGGGGCTGGGGGCTTCGTGAAAAACTGTTTTTT
TRBV9,NA,TRBJ1-2,medium-sized,CASSPERFPNYGYTF,TGTGCCAGCAGCCCCGAAAGATTCCCTAACTATGGCTACACCTTC
TRBV25-1,NA,TRBJ2-5,once,CASSEPRVRETQYF,TGTGCCAGCAGTGAGCCCAGGGTGCGGGAGACCCAGTACTTC
TRBV15,NA,TRBJ2-7,NA,CATSRRLQPDEQYF,TGTGCCACCAGCAGGAGACTTCAGCCCGACGAGCAGTACTTC
TRBV6-8,NA,TRBJ2-2,NA,CASRPPGLGNTGELFF,TGTGCCAGCAGGCCACCAGGCCTAGGCAACACCGGGGAGCTGTTTTTT
TRBV12-2,NA,TRBJ2-1,few,CASRLGPRVGGDEQFF,TGTGCAAGTCGCTTAGGTCCGAGGGTAGGTGGGGATGAGCAGTTCTTC
TRBV11-3,NA,TRBJ2-1,NA,CASSLYGGNGEQFF,TGTGCCAGCAGCTTATACGGGGGCAATGGTGAGCAGTTCTTC